The source of this T cell receptor beta chain is a study of beta chain features in type 1 diabetes. Points from the study as a whole: Although PCR might favor shorter templates, it would do so equally in patients and controls. Any role of HLA type in TCRB rearrangement remained unresolved here.

cDNA synthesis used the whole RNA isolate, giving expressed TCRB sequences. Sequencing used immunoSEQ multiplex PCR; TCRdb keeps in-frame clones, though not all of them. This table holds approximately 150,000 clones, about 10% found once. This clone has just a few counts. Its antigen is currently unknown. The CDR3 length is 14 residues. Germline CDR1 LGHNA, CDR2 YNFKEQ. V lost 5 bases and J lost 1, with 9 bases in between. All sorted populations exceeded 98% purity. Sequenced input: naive CD4+ T cells from blood. This receptor was identified in a man aged 18 to 35 in good health. The chain uses TRBV4-2 and TRBJ2-1, with D hard to call. CDR3 in amino acids: CASSSLQSYNEQFF. As DNA, the CDR3 is TGTGCCAGCAGCTCTTTACAGTCCTACAATGAGCAGTTCTTC.